This T cell receptor beta chain was captured by sequencing in a study of shared clonotypes between healthy human individuals. Broader study findings: The study found lower generation probabilities in non-shared clonotypes than in those shared by all four donors. Only blood was sampled; tissue repertoires likely differ.

Method: immunoSEQ multiplex PCR; TCRdb's copy keeps in-frame clones and lacks some. The sample contains over 2 million clones, 90% to 95% of which appear only once. None of the donors, who were healthy HIV-negative adults, had recently had acute infections or vaccinations. Among the donors, all were Caucasian adults who lived in Nashville, Tennessee. Comment on this clone: Antigen unknown.

CDR3 length: 18 amino acids. From germline, CDR1 is LGHNT and CDR2 FRNRAP. V gave up 0 bases and J gave up 0 bases; unmatched junction bases: 7. The chain is built from TRBV12-5 and TRBJ1-5; TRBD1 aligns across 8 bases. The sequence was collected from a man aged 18 to 29 in good health. Sequences were obtained from naive CD4+ T cells sorted from blood. Specified subset: CD45RA+ positively selected. The CDR3 DNA is TGTGCTAGTGGTTTGGTATCCCCGACAGGGGATAGCAATCAGCCCCAGCATTTT. Protein product: CASGLVSPTGDSNQPQHF.